The T cell receptor (beta chain) described here comes from a study of T cell repertoires in cytomegalovirus infection. About the study: Signatures in public TCR beta sequences pointed to both CMV infection and matching HLA type. Study results and limitations: In two of eight donors, the top clonotype was HLA-C-restricted CMV-specific. The cumulative frequency of public TCR beta families identified carriers of CMV plus the relevant HLA.

As regards this clonotype: The antigen is undetermined.

TCRdb reprocessed the reads with MiXCR, giving one entry per CDR3 protein. The data contain 600,000 to 800,000 distinct CDR3 sequences, roughly a quarter of them singletons. Specimen: CD8+ T cells from PBMCs. This clonotype originated in a human donor in good health (CMV status not recorded). Some clones in this sample may be carry-over from other donors' samples.

The CDR3 DNA reads TGCGCCAGCAGCCAAGATATAGGGCCCACGGATCAGCCCCAGCATTTT. Translating gives CASSQDIGPTDQPQHF. V gene TRBV4-3 combines with J gene TRBJ1-5; D remains unclear. The CDR3 has 16 amino acids. The germline V gene encodes CDR1 LGHNA and CDR2 YSLEER. Trimming pared 0 bases from V and 5 bases from J, leaving 14 bases between.